This entry lists 20 T cell receptor beta chains sequenced from one sample in a study of T cell responses to AZD1222 COVID-19 vaccine. The method was immunoSEQ multiplex PCR; TCRdb's version includes in-frame clones alone and lacks a portion of them. The table lists nearly 35,000 clones, less than 90% of them singletons. Material: peripheral blood, obtained on day 0 of AZD1222 vaccination. The receptors derive from an adult in good health.

J is TRBJ2-4 and V is TRBV28; D tentatively reads TRBD1 or TRBD2 (6 bases each). CDR3 length: 16 residues. Trimming pared 6 bases from V and 4 bases from J, leaving 19 bases between. CDR1 and CDR2 from the germline V gene are MDHEN and SYDVKM. CDR3: CASRAADRRGKNIQYF. The CDR3 nucleotides are TGTGCCAGCAGAGCCGCCGACAGGAGGGGGAAAAACATTCAGTACTTC.

The chain is built from TRBV18 and TRBJ1-1; no clear D gene. Germline CDR1 reads KGHSH; CDR2 reads LQKENI. The CDR3 length is 13 residues. Trimming pared 5 bases from V and 4 bases from J, leaving 11 bases between. CDR3 nucleotides: TGTGCCAGCTCAGTGATATCAGGCACTGAAGCTTTCTTT. This gives the protein CASSVISGTEAFF.

This chain links TRBV30 with TRBJ2-1; D unclear. CDR1 is GTSNPN and CDR2 is SVGIG in the germline V gene (reference sequence). V lost 2 bases to trimming and J lost 2 bases, with 13 bases between them. The CDR3 has 15 residues. The CDR3 DNA is TGTGCCTGGAGTACATCGCCTGTGACCTACAATGAGCAGTTCTTC. It codes for CAWSTSPVTYNEQFF.

J is TRBJ2-1 and V is TRBV3-1 (or the pseudogene TRBV3-2); 9 bases agree with TRBD2. The CDR3 runs 17 residues. Germline V gene sequence: CDR1 LGHDT, CDR2 YNNKEL (reference sequence). The V gene end was trimmed by 7 bases and the J gene end by 6 bases; junction bases not matched to a gene: 16. Written as DNA, the CDR3 is TGTGCCAGCACCATGGAAGGCGGGGGGGCCTCTGGCAATGAGCAGTTCTTC. As protein: CASTMEGGGASGNEQFF.

The CDR3 coding sequence is TGTGCCAGCAGCTTTTCCGGGGGCCACACTGAAGCTTTCTTT. Its translation is CASSFSGGHTEAFF. V and J are TRBV7-9 and TRBJ1-1; D possibly corresponds to TRBD1 (6 bases). The CDR3 has 14 residues. Germline loops: CDR1 SEHNR, CDR2 FQNEAQ (reference sequence). V lost 3 bases to trimming and J lost 3 bases, with 11 bases between them.

V is TRBV30 and J is TRBJ1-1; D gene unclear. The CDR3 is 11 residues long. V was clipped by 4 bases and J by 11 bases, with 14 bases between them. Germline lookup yields CDR1 GTSNPN and CDR2 SVGIG (reference sequence). CDR3 sequence reads: CAWTGPRRAFF. The CDR3 coding sequence is TGTGCCTGGACCGGCCCGCGTAGGGCTTTCTTT.

The DNA of the CDR3 is TGTGCCAGCAGCTTAGCGGAGACCCAGTACTTC. Amino acids: CASSLAETQYF. The chain links TRBV13 to TRBJ2-5; D gene uncertain. The V end lost 1 base, the J end lost 5 bases, and 2 bases lay between the germline ends. The CDR3 covers 11 residues. In germline, CDR1 is PRHDT, CDR2 FYEKMQ (reference sequence).

The chain employs TRBV4-1 and TRBJ1-5; D is perhaps TRBD1 (5 bases). The CDR3 is 16 amino acids. Trimming stripped 2 bases from V and 4 bases from J, with 15 bases between. Germline V CDR1 and CDR2: MGHRA, YSYEKL. The CDR3 nucleotides read TGCGCCAGCAGCCAAATCACGTCAGGGTTGAATCAGCCCCAGCATTTT. It specifies CASSQITSGLNQPQHF.

The chain combines TRBV3-1 (or the pseudogene TRBV3-2) with TRBJ1-3; D gene uncertain. CDR1 is LGHDT and CDR2 is YNNKEL in the germline V gene (reference sequence). The CDR3 length is 15 residues. Trimming removed 0 bases from V and 4 bases from J, with 10 bases in between. CDR3 region: CASSQDRAIGNTIYF. The DNA for the CDR3 is TGTGCCAGCAGCCAAGATCGGGCAATCGGAAACACCATATATTTT.

The chain recombines TRBV9 with TRBJ1-1; D call uncertain. Germline values: CDR1 SGDLS, CDR2 YYNGEE. This CDR3 comprises 15 residues. Between the trimmed V and J ends, which lost 4 bases and 1 base, there was a span of 14 bases. The CDR3 DNA reads TGTGCCAGCAGCCCTCCCCGGGGAACGAACACTGAAGCTTTCTTT. This encodes CASSPPRGTNTEAFF.

The rearrangement uses TRBV30 and TRBJ2-2; D remains ambiguous. The V gene's germline CDR1 is GTSNPN and CDR2 SVGIG (reference sequence). This CDR3 has 12 residues. Trimming removed 1 base from V and 4 bases from J, with 4 bases in between. CDR3 sequence: CAWSESTGELFF. The CDR3 DNA reads TGTGCCTGGAGTGAGAGCACCGGGGAGCTGTTTTTT.

This rearrangement joins TRBV28 to TRBJ1-5; the match to TRBD1 covers 7 bases. The CDR3 runs 15 residues. The V and J ends lost 7 bases and 2 bases, in that order; junction bases with no gene match: 8. Germline V gene sequence: CDR1 MDHEN, CDR2 SYDVKM. For the CDR3, the DNA is TGTGCCAGCAACACGCGACAGGGAGGCAATCAGCCCCAGCATTTT. Translation gives CASNTRQGGNQPQHF.

The gene calls are TRBV28 and TRBJ2-3; D ambiguous. Between the trimmed V and J ends, which lost 4 bases and 1 base, there was a span of 3 bases. The CDR3 has 12 residues. The germline CDR1 and CDR2 sequences are MDHEN and SYDVKM. CDR3: CASSSRTDTQYF. The CDR3 region has the DNA TGTGCCAGCAGTTCACGCACAGATACGCAGTATTTT.

The V call is TRBV6-7, the J call TRBJ2-5; TRBD2 matches 9 bases. TRBV6-7 is assigned to the ORF class and has an uncertain function. The CDR3 runs 16 residues. Trimming removed 6 bases from V and 0 bases from J; junction bases left unmatched: 8. The CDR3 sequence is CASRSSGTTYQETQYF. In DNA, the CDR3 is TGTGCCAGCAGGTCTAGCGGGACTACCTACCAAGAGACCCAGTACTTC.

The chain combines TRBV18 with TRBJ1-5, with D possibly being TRBD1 (5 bases). Germline assignment: CDR1 KGHSH and CDR2 LQKENI. The V end was cut by 5 bases, the J end by 2 bases, with 16 bases between. There are 16 residues in the CDR3. The CDR3 protein is CASSVSGGAGNQPQHF. As DNA, the CDR3 is TGTGCCAGCTCAGTTTCAGGCGGGGCAGGCAATCAGCCCCAGCATTTT.

This sequence joins TRBV10-2 and TRBJ1-6; 9 bases agree with TRBD1. There are 16 residues in the CDR3. CDR1 is WSHSY, CDR2 SAAADI, per germline. Unmatched junction bases numbered 4, after V lost 2 bases and J lost 5 bases. The CDR3 region is CASSERGQGNNSPLHF. CDR3 coding DNA: TGCGCCAGCAGTGAGAGGGGACAGGGAAATAATTCACCCCTCCACTTT.

Only a few counts were recorded for this clone. DNA for the CDR3: TGTGCCAGCAGCGTAGAGGGCAGGACCAATTCACCCCTCCACTTT. This sequence encodes CASSVEGRTNSPLHF. The chain joins TRBV9 to TRBJ1-6, with D uncertain. Trimming shortened V by 0 bases and J by 7 bases, and 11 bases separated the two germline ends. CDR3 length: 15 amino acids. Germline lookup yields CDR1 SGDLS and CDR2 YYNGEE.

V is TRBV7-2 and J is TRBJ1-2; TRBD1 agrees at 8 bases. CDR3 size: 14 residues. Germline CDR1 is SGHTA and CDR2 is FQGNSA. V dropped 2 bases and J dropped 8; count of bases not matched to a gene: 7. CDR3 loop: CASSLSDRGMGYTF. As DNA, the CDR3 is TGTGCCAGCAGCTTAAGTGACAGGGGTATGGGCTACACCTTC.

The V gene is TRBV3-1 (or the pseudogene TRBV3-2), the J gene TRBJ2-1, with TRBD2 matching 9 bases. V lost 4 bases and J lost 0; bases outside the gene matches: 13. CDR3 length: 19 amino acids. Germline values: CDR1 LGHDT, CDR2 YNNKEL (reference sequence). The CDR3 spells CASSPTGSGRSRSYNEQFF. The CDR3 DNA is TGTGCCAGCAGCCCCACGGGTAGCGGGAGATCCCGCTCCTACAATGAGCAGTTCTTC.

The V call is TRBV19, the J call TRBJ2-3, with no clear D. Germline CDR1 and CDR2: LNHDA and SQIVND (reference sequence). Trimming removed 6 bases at V and 0 bases at J, with 7 bases between. This CDR3 is built from 13 residues. The CDR3 bases are TGTGCCAGTAGACCCAGAAGCACAGATACGCAGTATTTT. Residues: CASRPRSTDTQYF. The whole variable domain, filled in from reference TRBV19 and TRBJ2-3, reads DGGITQSPKYLFRKEGQNVTLSCEQNLNHDAMYWYRQDPGQGLRLIYYSQIVNDFQKGDIAEGYSVSREKKESFPLTVTSAQKNPTAFYLCASRPRSTDTQYFGPGTRLTVL.